This TCR beta chain was recorded in a study of blood T cell repertoires in COVID-19. Some clones are missing from TCRdb's copy, which holds only in-frame ones; the method was immunoSEQ multiplex PCR. This sample yields a few hundred thousand clones, of which roughly nine tenths are seen a single time; approximately 6% belongs to the top ten. Before being deemed recovered, Cohort 3 donors had two negative PCRs, clearance, or symptom resolution. This clone was picked up one time. The source material was PBMCs or T cells enriched from blood (not recorded which). This receptor was taken from a woman in her 30s who had recovered from COVID-19.

The CDR3 loop reads CASRAGTGGVGEQFF. The CDR3 bases are TGTGCCAGCAGGGCCGGGACAGGGGGCGTGGGTGAGCAGTTCTTC. The V and J genes are TRBV2 and TRBJ2-1, with 12 bases fitting TRBD1. Germline V gene sequence: CDR1 SNHLY, CDR2 FYNNEI. V lost 6 bases and J lost 9; bases outside the gene matches: 9. The CDR3 runs to 15 residues. The variable domain in full, with the rest retrieved from reference TRBV2 and TRBJ2-1, is EPEVTQTPSHQVTQMGQEVILRCVPISNHLYFYWYRQILGQKVEFLVSFYNNEISEKSEIFDDQFSVERPDGSNFTLKIRSTKLEDSAMYFCASRAGTGGVGEQFFGPGTRLTVL.